This TCR beta chain was captured in a study of CD8 T cells in Susac syndrome. Random hexamers were used to reverse transcribe the RNA input (about 0.5 to 1 ug). TCRdb ran MiXCR on the immunoSEQ multiplex PCR reads and lists one entry per CDR3 protein. The sample gives 80,000 or so distinct CDR3 sequences, about 93% of which show up once; around 0.52% is in the top ten. This clonotype came up once. This CDR3 spans 11 amino acids. Per germline, CDR1 DFQATT and CDR2 SNEGSKA (reference sequence). V was trimmed by 5 bases and J by 1 base, leaving 5 bases between them. Through negative isolation, CD4+ and CD8+ T cells were obtained, while TEMRA cells were enriched using FACS.

This TCR derives from a human donor with Susac syndrome. Material for sequencing was CD4+ T cells from PBMCs. This chain links TRBV20-1 with TRBJ1-2, with no clear D. The CDR3 spells CSALVNYGYTF. The CDR3 coding sequence is TGCAGTGCTTTAGTTAACTATGGCTACACCTTC.